One sample yielded the 27 T cell receptor beta chains listed below, sequenced in a study of control samples from healthy donors and cancer patients. The repertoire was sequenced with immunoSEQ multiplex PCR; TCRdb's copy has only in-frame clones and lacks some. The sample includes fewer than 200,000 clones, over 85% of them seen just once. Sequenced material: blood. The receptor source for this set is a woman aged 55 to 70 in good health.

V is TRBV10-3 and J is TRBJ1-2; 11 nucleotides agree with TRBD1. The CDR3 has 13 residues. V trimming: 7 bases; J trimming: 6 bases; junction bases outside the gene matches: 4. Germline V CDR1 and CDR2: ENHRY, SYGVKD. The CDR3 nucleotides read TGTGCCATCACCGGGACAGGGGGAAATGGCTACACCTTC. Translation: CAITGTGGNGYTF.

This clone was recorded once. The V call is TRBV6-5, the J call TRBJ1-1; D gene ambiguous. Germline lookup yields CDR1 MNHEY and CDR2 SVGAGI. The CDR3 covers 11 residues. Trimming left V 7 bases short and J 3 bases short, with 6 bases between. The CDR3 DNA reads TGTGCCAGCACCTCTTACACTGAAGCTTTCTTT. It yields the protein CASTSYTEAFF.

The rearrangement links TRBV4-3 to TRBJ2-7; 8 bases map to TRBD1. Trimming at V came to 3 bases and at J to 7 bases, leaving 8 bases not matched to a gene. The CDR3 has 14 amino acids. Germline CDR1 is LGHNA and CDR2 is YSLEER. DNA of the CDR3: TGCGCCAGCAGCCAGTGGACAGGGTCCTGGGAGCAGTACTTC. As protein: CASSQWTGSWEQYF.

This rearrangement joins TRBV12-3 or TRBV12-4 to TRBJ1-2; D remains unclear. This CDR3 is 12 amino acids long. The V and J ends lost 3 bases and 6 bases respectively, with 8 bases between them. CDR3 protein: CASSLGGDGYTF. The DNA for the CDR3 is TGTGCCAGCAGTTTGGGTGGGGATGGCTACACCTTC.

This chain links TRBV11-2 with TRBJ2-3; D possibly corresponds to TRBD2 (5 bases). Germline CDR1 reads SGHAT; CDR2 reads FQNNGV. The CDR3 covers 14 residues. V was shortened by 5 bases and J by 2 bases, with 11 bases between the two germline ends. The CDR3 is CASSPGLFTDTQYF. CDR3 DNA sequence: TGTGCCAGCAGCCCAGGACTGTTCACAGATACGCAGTATTTT.

The chain has TRBV5-1 and TRBJ1-6; the D is unclear. Germline V CDR1 and CDR2: SGHRS, YFSETQ. The V end was cut by 5 bases, the J end by 5 bases, with 17 bases between. This CDR3 has 16 residues. The DNA of the CDR3 is TGCGCCAGCAGTCCCGGACCGGGTGGGAATAATTCACCCCTCCACTTT. It specifies CASSPGPGGNNSPLHF.

The chain couples TRBV7-2 to TRBJ2-2; D not certain. The CDR3 covers 17 residues. Germline CDR1 SGHTA, CDR2 FQGNSA. Trimming took off 6 bases at V and 1 base at J, with 18 bases between the two ends. This CDR3 is CASSRGGTLLNTGELFF. In DNA, the CDR3 is TGTGCCAGCAGTCGAGGCGGCACTCTCCTGAACACCGGGGAGCTGTTTTTT.

V gene TRBV7-2 combines with J gene TRBJ1-5; 10 bases align to TRBD1. Germline CDR1 SGHTA, CDR2 FQGNSA. Losses at the gene ends were 3 bases for V and 4 bases for J; bases not matched to a gene: 6. The CDR3 has 16 residues. Here the CDR3 reads CASSFYPGQGNQPQHF. CDR3 coding DNA: TGTGCCAGCAGCTTTTACCCGGGACAGGGGAATCAGCCCCAGCATTTT.

The chain combines TRBV4-3 with TRBJ2-7, with a possible D match to TRBD2 (6 bases). This CDR3 has 17 amino acids. V dropped 0 bases and J dropped 2 bases, with 17 bases sitting between them. Germline-derived CDR1 and CDR2 are LGHNA and YSLEER. This CDR3 is CASSQESASAYTYEQYF. CDR3 sequence (DNA): TGCGCCAGCAGCCAAGAGTCGGCTAGCGCATATACCTACGAGCAGTACTTC.

The CDR3, as DNA: TGTGCCAGCAGCTTAGCGAGGGAGACCCAGTACTTC. Residues: CASSLARETQYF. J is TRBJ2-5 and V is TRBV7-9; D unresolved. The CDR3 is 12 residues long. V was pared by 0 bases and J by 5 bases, with 4 bases between. Germline CDR1 and CDR2: SEHNR and FQNEAQ (reference sequence). The full variable domain, rest sourced from reference TRBV7-9 and TRBJ2-5, is DTGVSQNPRHKITKRGQNVTFRCDPISEHNRLYWYRQTLGQGPEFLTYFQNEAQLEKSRLLSDRFSAERPKGSFSTLEIQRTEQGDSAMYLCASSLARETQYFGPGTRLLVL.

The chain joins TRBV4-3 to TRBJ2-7; either TRBD1 or TRBD2 may fit D (5 bases each). Between the trimmed V and J ends, which lost 5 bases and 4 bases, there was a span of 18 bases. CDR1 is LGHNA, CDR2 YSLEER, per germline. This CDR3 is 15 amino acids long. Written as DNA, the CDR3 is TGCGCCAGCAGCTTGTATGGGGGTAAGGGGTACGAGCAGTACTTC. Its translation: CASSLYGGKGYEQYF.

The chain couples TRBV7-2 to TRBJ1-1; a possible D gene is TRBD1 (6 bases). V was shortened by 1 base and J by 5 bases, with 14 bases between the two germline ends. Germline V gene data show CDR1 as SGHTA and CDR2 as FQGNSA. The CDR3 spans 15 residues. The CDR3 loop is CASSLVGGGETEAFF. The CDR3 DNA follows: TGTGCCAGCAGCTTAGTGGGGGGCGGGGAAACTGAAGCTTTCTTT.

The chain uses TRBV18 and TRBJ2-5; possible D gene TRBD1, 6 bases. This CDR3 comprises 14 residues. Trimming cost V 2 bases and J 6 bases, with 13 bases left between them. Germline loops: CDR1 KGHSH, CDR2 LQKENI. CDR3 DNA sequence: TGTGCCAGCTCACCAGTGGGGGCAGCCCAGACCCAGTACTTC. Protein sequence: CASSPVGAAQTQYF.

The chain combines TRBV5-4 with TRBJ1-2; D is uncertain. Germline lookup yields CDR1 SGHNT and CDR2 YYREEE (reference sequence). The ends were cut back, 1 base at V and 4 bases at J, with 8 bases in the middle. There are 13 residues in the CDR3. Here the CDR3 DNA reads TGTGCCAGCAGCTTGCGAGGTATCTATGGCTACACCTTC. It yields the protein CASSLRGIYGYTF.

CDR3 DNA sequence: TGTGCCAGCAGCTCTAACTATCAGCCCCAGCATTTT. Amino acid sequence: CASSSNYQPQHF. The chain employs TRBV7-2 and TRBJ1-5; D unresolved. Germline values: CDR1 SGHTA, CDR2 FQGNSA. This CDR3 region has 12 residues. The V gene lost 4 bases and the J gene lost 5 bases, with 6 bases spanning the gap.

Concerning this clone itself: The same CDR3 also results from other DNA sequences found in this sample. DNA of the CDR3: TGTGCCAGCAGTCTTAATGAAAAACTGTTTTTT. Protein sequence: CASSLNEKLFF. V and J are TRBV12-3 or TRBV12-4 and TRBJ1-4; unclear D gene. The CDR3 runs to 11 residues. V was clipped by 5 bases and J by 4 bases, with 2 bases between them.

The rearrangement links TRBV29-1 to TRBJ2-3; D may be TRBD2 (6 bases). Germline V gives CDR1 SQVTM, CDR2 ANQGSEA. V was pared by 7 bases and J by 2 bases, with 13 bases between. The CDR3 length is 13 residues. DNA of the CDR3: TGCAGCGGAGTAGCGGTAAACACAGATACGCAGTATTTT. It is translated as CSGVAVNTDTQYF.

V and J are TRBV9 and TRBJ1-2, with D unresolved. CDR3 size: 15 residues. V gave up 0 bases and J gave up 8 bases, with 17 bases separating them. Germline assignment: CDR1 SGDLS and CDR2 YYNGEE. CDR3 sequence (DNA): TGTGCCAGCAGCGTAGCTATCCGGGGTTCTGAGGGCTACACCTTC. It specifies CASSVAIRGSEGYTF.

This sequence joins TRBV28 and TRBJ1-2, with D possibly matching TRBD1 (6 bases). The germline gives CDR1 MDHEN, CDR2 SYDVKM. This CDR3 comprises 18 residues. V was clipped by 2 bases and J by 2 bases, with 21 bases between them. The CDR3 loop reads CASSLPSGTRMGNYGYTF. CDR3 DNA: TGTGCCAGCAGTTTACCCTCCGGGACAAGAATGGGGAACTATGGCTACACCTTC.

The genes are TRBV27 and TRBJ1-3; D is perhaps TRBD1 (5 bases). Looked up from germline, CDR1 is MNHEY and CDR2 is SMNVEV (reference sequence). This CDR3 is 15 amino acids long. V was shortened by 2 bases and J by 4 bases, with 12 bases between the two germline ends. CDR3 amino acids: CASSLGGTLGNTIYF. The CDR3 DNA is TGTGCCAGCAGTTTAGGAGGGACCCTCGGAAACACCATATATTTT.

The chain joins TRBV30 to TRBJ1-4, with no clear D. CDR3 size: 14 residues. V lost 7 bases, J lost 0 bases, and 12 bases lay in between. Per germline, CDR1 GTSNPN and CDR2 SVGIG (reference sequence). The CDR3 spells CASTKGATNEKLFF. In DNA, the CDR3 is TGTGCCTCAACTAAGGGTGCAACTAATGAAAAACTGTTTTTT.

This clone was seen a single time. This chain connects TRBV20-1 to TRBJ1-4; D perhaps matches TRBD1 (5 bases). V shed 3 bases and J shed 5 bases, with 7 bases lying between them. The germline CDR1 and CDR2 sequences are DFQATT and SNEGSKA (reference sequence). This CDR3 spans 12 amino acids. CDR3 DNA: TGCAGTGCTAGTCAGGGAAATGAAAAACTGTTTTTT. This encodes CSASQGNEKLFF.

The rearrangement uses TRBV30 and TRBJ1-2, with 10 bases that match TRBD1. The CDR3 consists of 11 residues. Germline V gene data show CDR1 as GTSNPN and CDR2 as SVGIG (reference sequence). V dropped 8 bases and J dropped 8; count of bases not matched to a gene: 5. The CDR3: CAVGQGKGYTF. DNA for the CDR3: TGTGCCGTGGGACAGGGGAAAGGCTACACCTTC.

V and J are TRBV11-3 and TRBJ2-7, with D maybe TRBD2 (6 bases). CDR3 length: 15 residues. Trimming pared 1 base from V and 0 bases from J, leaving 10 bases between. Germline CDR1 reads SGHNT; CDR2 reads YENEEA. The CDR3 here is CASSLGGETSYEQYF. The CDR3 DNA reads as TGTGCCAGCAGCTTAGGCGGGGAGACCTCCTACGAGCAGTACTTC.

This clone was found a few times. The V and J genes are TRBV6-6 and TRBJ1-1, with D possibly being TRBD1 (6 bases). CDR3 size: 14 residues. V was pared by 2 bases and J by 4 bases, with 11 bases between. Germline V gives CDR1 MNHNY, CDR2 SVGAGI (reference sequence). The CDR3 protein is CASSYTGSGTEAFF. The CDR3 nucleotides read TGTGCCAGCAGTTACACAGGGTCGGGCACTGAAGCTTTCTTT.

This chain connects TRBV30 to TRBJ1-5; 9 bases align to TRBD1. The CDR3 has 14 amino acids. The J segment lost 6 bases and the V segment lost 2 bases, leaving 5 bases of the junction unmatched. Per germline, CDR1 GTSNPN and CDR2 SVGIG (reference sequence). CDR3 nucleotides: TGTGCCTGGAGTAGACAGGGGGAAAGTCAGCCCCAGCATTTT. It encodes CAWSRQGESQPQHF.

The chain combines TRBV3-1 (or the pseudogene TRBV3-2) with TRBJ1-6; no firm D call. V lost 0 bases to trimming and J lost 7 bases, with 19 bases between them. There are 18 residues in the CDR3. Germline V gene lookup returns CDR1 LGHDT and CDR2 YNNKEL (reference sequence). CDR3 loop: CASSQDKAGRLGNSPLHF. CDR3 sequence (DNA): TGTGCCAGCAGCCAAGATAAGGCGGGGAGGCTCGGCAATTCACCCCTCCACTTT.